The present T cell receptor beta chain was sequenced within a study of glioma-infiltrating T cells after dendritic cell vaccination. Using immunoSEQ multiplex PCR, the repertoire was profiled, and TCRdb retains in-frame clones only, with some absent. The data show approximately 91,000 clones, with 81% seen just once and over 2% held by the top ten. As to time point: after dendritic cell vaccination, including at tumor progression/relapse. Patients had residual fresh-frozen tumor tissue and more than two years of survival data. This CDR3 has 16 residues. V was pared by 0 bases and J by 1 base, with 10 bases between. Germline CDR1 is SGHAT and CDR2 is FQNNGV.

The sequence came from a human donor with glioblastoma. Sequencing was performed on blood, taken after dendritic cell vaccination. The chain employs TRBV11-2 and TRBJ1-3; D perhaps matches TRBD1 (5 bases). The DNA of the CDR3 is TGTGCCAGCAGCTTAGAACTTGGGGGGTCTGGAAACACCATATATTTT. It yields the protein CASSLELGGSGNTIYF.